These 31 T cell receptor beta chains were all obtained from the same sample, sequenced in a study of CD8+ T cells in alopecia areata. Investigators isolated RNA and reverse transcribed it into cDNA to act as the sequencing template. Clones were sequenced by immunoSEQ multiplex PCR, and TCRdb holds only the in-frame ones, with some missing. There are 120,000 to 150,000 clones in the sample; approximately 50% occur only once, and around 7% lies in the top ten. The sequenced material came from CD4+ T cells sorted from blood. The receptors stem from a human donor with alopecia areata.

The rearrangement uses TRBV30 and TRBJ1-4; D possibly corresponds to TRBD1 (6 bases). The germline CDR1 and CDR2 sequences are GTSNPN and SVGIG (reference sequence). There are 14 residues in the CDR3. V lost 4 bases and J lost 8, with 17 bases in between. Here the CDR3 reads CAWTSGGPREKLFF. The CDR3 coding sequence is TGTGCCTGGACCAGTGGGGGGCCGCGGGAAAAACTGTTTTTT.

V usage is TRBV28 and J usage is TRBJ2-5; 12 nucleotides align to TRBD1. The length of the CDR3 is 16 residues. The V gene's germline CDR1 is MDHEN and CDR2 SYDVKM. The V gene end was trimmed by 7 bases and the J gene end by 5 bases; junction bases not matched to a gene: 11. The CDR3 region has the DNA TGTGCCAGCACCAAACCCCGGGACAGGGGGCGTGAGACCCAGTACTTC. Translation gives CASTKPRDRGRETQYF.

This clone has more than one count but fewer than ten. CDR3 bases: TGCAGCGTGGACAGGACAGGGGGCCACAATGAGCAGTTCTTC. Protein sequence: CSVDRTGGHNEQFF. The J gene is TRBJ2-1, the V gene TRBV29-1, with 11 bases fitting TRBD1. The V and J ends lost 6 bases and 5 bases, in that order; junction bases with no gene match: 6. This CDR3 contains 14 residues. CDR1 is SQVTM and CDR2 is ANQGSEA in the germline V gene.

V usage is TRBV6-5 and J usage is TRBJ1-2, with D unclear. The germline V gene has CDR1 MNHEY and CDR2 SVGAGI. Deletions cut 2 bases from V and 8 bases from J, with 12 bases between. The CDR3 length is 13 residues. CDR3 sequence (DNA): TGTGCCAGCAGTTACGAGGGTTTCGTCGGCTACACCTTC. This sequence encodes CASSYEGFVGYTF.

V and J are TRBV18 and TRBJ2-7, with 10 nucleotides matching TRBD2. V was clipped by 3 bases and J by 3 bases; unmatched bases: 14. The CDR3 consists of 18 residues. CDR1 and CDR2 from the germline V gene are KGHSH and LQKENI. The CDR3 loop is CASSPFGQGSSGSYEQYF. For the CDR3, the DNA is TGTGCCAGCTCACCCTTTGGACAGGGATCTAGCGGGAGCTACGAGCAGTACTTC.

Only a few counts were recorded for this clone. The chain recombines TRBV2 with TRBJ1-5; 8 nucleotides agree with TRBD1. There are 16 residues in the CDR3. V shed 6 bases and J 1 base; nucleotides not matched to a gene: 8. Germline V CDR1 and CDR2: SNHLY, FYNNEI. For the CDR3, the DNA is TGTGCCAGCAGCGGAAGCAGGGGGCTAAGCAATCAGCCCCAGCATTTT. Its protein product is CASSGSRGLSNQPQHF.

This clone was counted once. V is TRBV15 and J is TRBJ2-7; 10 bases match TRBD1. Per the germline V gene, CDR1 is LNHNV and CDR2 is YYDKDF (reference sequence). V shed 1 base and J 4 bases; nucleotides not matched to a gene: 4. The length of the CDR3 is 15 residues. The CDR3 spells CATSRAGTGVYEQYF. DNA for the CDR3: TGTGCCACCAGCAGAGCAGGGACAGGGGTGTACGAGCAGTACTTC.

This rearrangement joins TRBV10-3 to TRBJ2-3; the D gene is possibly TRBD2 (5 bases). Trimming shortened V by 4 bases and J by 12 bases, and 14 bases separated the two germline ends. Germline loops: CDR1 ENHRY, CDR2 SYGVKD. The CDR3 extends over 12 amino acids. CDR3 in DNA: TGTGCCATCAGTGGGAAAGGTCGGGATCAGTATTTT. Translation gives CAISGKGRDQYF.

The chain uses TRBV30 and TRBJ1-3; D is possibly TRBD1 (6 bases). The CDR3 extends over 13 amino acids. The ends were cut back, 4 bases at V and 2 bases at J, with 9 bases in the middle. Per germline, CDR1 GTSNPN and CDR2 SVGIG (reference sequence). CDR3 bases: TGTGCCTGGATGTCAGGGGCTGGAAACACCATATATTTT. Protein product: CAWMSGAGNTIYF.

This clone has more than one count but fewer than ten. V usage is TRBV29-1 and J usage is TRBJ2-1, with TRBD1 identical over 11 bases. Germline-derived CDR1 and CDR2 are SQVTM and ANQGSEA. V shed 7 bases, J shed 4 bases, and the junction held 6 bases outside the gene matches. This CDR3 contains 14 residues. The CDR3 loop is CSDWGQGGYNEQFF. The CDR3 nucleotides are TGCAGCGACTGGGGACAGGGGGGATACAATGAGCAGTTCTTC.

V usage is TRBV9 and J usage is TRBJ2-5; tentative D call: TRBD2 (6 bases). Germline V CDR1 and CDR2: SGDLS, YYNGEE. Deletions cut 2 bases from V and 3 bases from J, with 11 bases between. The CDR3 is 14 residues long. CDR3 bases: TGTGCCAGCAGCGTCTCCACGGGAGAAGAGACCCAGTACTTC. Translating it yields CASSVSTGEETQYF.

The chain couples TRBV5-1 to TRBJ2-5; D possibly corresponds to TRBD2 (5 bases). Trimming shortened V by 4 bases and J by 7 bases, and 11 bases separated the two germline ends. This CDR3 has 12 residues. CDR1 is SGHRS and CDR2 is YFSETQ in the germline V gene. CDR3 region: CASSPLAGTQYF. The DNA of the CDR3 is TGCGCCAGCAGCCCCCTAGCTGGGACCCAGTACTTC.

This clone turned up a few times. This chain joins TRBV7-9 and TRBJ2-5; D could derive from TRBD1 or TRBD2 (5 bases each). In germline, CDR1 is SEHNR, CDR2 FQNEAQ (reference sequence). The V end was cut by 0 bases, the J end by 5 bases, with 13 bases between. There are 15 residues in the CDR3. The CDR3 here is CASSLALWGRETQYF. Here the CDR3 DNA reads TGTGCCAGCAGCTTAGCGCTCTGGGGACGGGAGACCCAGTACTTC.

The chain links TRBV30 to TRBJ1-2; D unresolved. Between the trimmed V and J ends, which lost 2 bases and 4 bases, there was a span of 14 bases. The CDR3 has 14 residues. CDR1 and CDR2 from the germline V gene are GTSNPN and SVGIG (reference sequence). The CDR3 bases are TGTGCCTGGAGTTGGCAGGATTCCCCCTATGGCTACACCTTC. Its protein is CAWSWQDSPYGYTF.

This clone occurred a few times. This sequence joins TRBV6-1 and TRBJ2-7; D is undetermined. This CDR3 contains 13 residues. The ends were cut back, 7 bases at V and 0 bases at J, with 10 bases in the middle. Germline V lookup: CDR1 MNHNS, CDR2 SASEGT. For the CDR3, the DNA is TGTGCCAGCATCGAATTGGTCTCCTACGAGCAGTACTTC. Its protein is CASIELVSYEQYF.

CDR3 in DNA: TGTGCCACCAGCGGGAGGGACGAGCAGTACTTC. Protein: CATSGRDEQYF. The J gene is TRBJ2-7, the V gene TRBV2; 10 bases agree with TRBD2. The trim removed 10 bases at V and 5 bases at J, leaving 2 bases unmatched. The CDR3 has 11 residues. CDR1 SNHLY and CDR2 FYNNEI come from the germline V gene.

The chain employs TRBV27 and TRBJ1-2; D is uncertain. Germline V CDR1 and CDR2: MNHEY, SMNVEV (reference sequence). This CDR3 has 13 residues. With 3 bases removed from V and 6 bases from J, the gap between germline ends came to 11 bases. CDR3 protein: CASSLNGPHGYTF. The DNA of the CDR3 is TGTGCCAGCAGTTTGAACGGACCCCATGGCTACACCTTC.

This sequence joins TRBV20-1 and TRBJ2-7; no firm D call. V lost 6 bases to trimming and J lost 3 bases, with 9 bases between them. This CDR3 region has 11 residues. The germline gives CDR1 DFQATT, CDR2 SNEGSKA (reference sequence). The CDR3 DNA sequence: TGCAGTGCGCGAAGAGTCTACGAGCAGTACTTC. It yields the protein CSARRVYEQYF.

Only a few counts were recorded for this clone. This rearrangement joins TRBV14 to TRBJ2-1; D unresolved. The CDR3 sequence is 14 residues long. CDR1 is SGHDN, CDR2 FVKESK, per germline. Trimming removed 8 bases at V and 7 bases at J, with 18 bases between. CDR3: CASCRRSIVNEQFF. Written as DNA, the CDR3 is TGTGCCAGCTGTCGGAGATCAATAGTAAATGAGCAGTTCTTC.

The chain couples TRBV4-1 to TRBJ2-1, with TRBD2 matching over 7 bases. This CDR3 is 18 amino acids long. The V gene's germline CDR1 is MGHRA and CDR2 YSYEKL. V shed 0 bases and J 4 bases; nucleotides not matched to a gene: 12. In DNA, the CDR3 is TGCGCCAGCAGCCAAGATTTGGGAACAGCGGGGCAATACAATGAGCAGTTCTTC. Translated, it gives CASSQDLGTAGQYNEQFF.

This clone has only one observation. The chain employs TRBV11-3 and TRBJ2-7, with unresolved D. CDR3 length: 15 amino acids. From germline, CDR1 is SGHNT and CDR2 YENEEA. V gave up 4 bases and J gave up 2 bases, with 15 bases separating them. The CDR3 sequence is CASSSGGSLAYEQYF. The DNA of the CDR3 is TGTGCCAGCAGCTCAGGTGGGTCTCTGGCCTACGAGCAGTACTTC.

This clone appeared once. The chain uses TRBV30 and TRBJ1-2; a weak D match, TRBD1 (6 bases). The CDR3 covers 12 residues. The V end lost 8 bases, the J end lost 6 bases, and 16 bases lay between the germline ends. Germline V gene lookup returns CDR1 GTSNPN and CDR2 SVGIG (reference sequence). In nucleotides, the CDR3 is TGTGCCATCGCGGGGGGCAAGGATGGCTACACCTTC. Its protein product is CAIAGGKDGYTF.

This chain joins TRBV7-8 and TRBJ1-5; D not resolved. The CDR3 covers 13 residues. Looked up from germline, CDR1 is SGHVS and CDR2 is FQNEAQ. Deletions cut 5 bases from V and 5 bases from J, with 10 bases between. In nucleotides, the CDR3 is TGTGCCAGCAGCGCCAACAGTTATCAGCCCCAGCATTTT. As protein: CASSANSYQPQHF. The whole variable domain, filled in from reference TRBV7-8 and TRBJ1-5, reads GAGVSQSPRYKVAKRGQDVALRCDPISGHVSLFWYQQALGQGPEFLTYFQNEAQLDKSGLPSDRFFAERPEGSVSTLKIQRTQQEDSAVYLCASSANSYQPQHFGDGTRLSIL.

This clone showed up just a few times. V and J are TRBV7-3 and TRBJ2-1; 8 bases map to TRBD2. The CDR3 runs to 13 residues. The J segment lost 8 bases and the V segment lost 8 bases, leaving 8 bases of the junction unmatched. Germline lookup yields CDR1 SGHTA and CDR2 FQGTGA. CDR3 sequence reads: CASSGWREDEQFF. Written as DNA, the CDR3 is TGTGCCAGCTCGGGGTGGCGGGAGGATGAGCAGTTCTTC.

CDR3 DNA: TGCGCCAGCAGCCAAGTTTGGCGGGAGGGCACCGGGGAGCTGTTTTTT. Translated: CASSQVWREGTGELFF. V is TRBV4-1 and J is TRBJ2-2, with 9 bases identical to TRBD2. V gave up 1 base and J gave up 4 bases; unmatched junction bases: 4. Germline loops: CDR1 MGHRA, CDR2 YSYEKL. This CDR3 is 16 amino acids long.

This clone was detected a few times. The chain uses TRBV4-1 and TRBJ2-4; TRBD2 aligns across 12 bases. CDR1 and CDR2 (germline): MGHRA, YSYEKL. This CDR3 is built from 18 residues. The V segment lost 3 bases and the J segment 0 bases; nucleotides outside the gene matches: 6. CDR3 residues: CASSQGLAGLIAKNIQYF. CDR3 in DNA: TGCGCCAGCAGCCAGGGACTAGCGGGCTTAATAGCCAAAAACATTCAGTACTTC.

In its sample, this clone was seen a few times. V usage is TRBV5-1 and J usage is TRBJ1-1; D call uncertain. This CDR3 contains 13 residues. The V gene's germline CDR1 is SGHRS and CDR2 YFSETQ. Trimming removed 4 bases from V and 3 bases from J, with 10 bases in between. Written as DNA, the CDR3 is TGCGCCAGCAGCGTAGATTACTACACTGAAGCTTTCTTT. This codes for CASSVDYYTEAFF.

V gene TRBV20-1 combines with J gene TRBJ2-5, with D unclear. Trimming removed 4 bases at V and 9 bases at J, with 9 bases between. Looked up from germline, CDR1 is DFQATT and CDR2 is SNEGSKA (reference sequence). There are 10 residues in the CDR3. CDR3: CSATPGAQYF. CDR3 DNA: TGCAGTGCTACTCCTGGGGCCCAGTACTTC.

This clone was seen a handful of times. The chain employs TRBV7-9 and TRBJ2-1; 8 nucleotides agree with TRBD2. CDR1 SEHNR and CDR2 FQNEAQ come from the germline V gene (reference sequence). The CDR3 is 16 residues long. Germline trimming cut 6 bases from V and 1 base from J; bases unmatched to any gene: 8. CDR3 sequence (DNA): TGTGCCAGCAGGAGTTTCGGCGGGAGGTCCTACAATGAGCAGTTCTTC. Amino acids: CASRSFGGRSYNEQFF.

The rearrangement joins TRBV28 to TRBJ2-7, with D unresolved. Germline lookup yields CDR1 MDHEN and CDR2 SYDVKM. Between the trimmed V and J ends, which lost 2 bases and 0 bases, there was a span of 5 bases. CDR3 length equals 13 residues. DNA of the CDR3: TGTGCCAGCAGTTTACCCCCCTCCTACGAGCAGTACTTC. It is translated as CASSLPPSYEQYF.

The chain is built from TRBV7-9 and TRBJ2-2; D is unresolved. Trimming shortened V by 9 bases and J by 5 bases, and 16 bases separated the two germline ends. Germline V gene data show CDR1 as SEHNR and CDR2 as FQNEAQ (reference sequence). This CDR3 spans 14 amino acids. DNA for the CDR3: TGTGCCAGTGACACGGGCTTCTCAACCGGGGAGCTGTTTTTT. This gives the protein CASDTGFSTGELFF.